This TCR beta chain was found in a study of blood T cell repertoires in COVID-19. This clone was counted once. There are 15 residues in the CDR3. The germline V gene encodes CDR1 MDHEN and CDR2 SYDVKM. The trim removed 3 bases at V and 6 bases at J, leaving 5 bases unmatched. How the authors handled the data: By means of reference gene primer amplification, nucleated cell counts were estimated. Profiled with immunoSEQ multiplex PCR; TCRdb holds only in-frame clones, not every one. That table furnishes V, J and clone size, whereas the DNA furnished D and trimming. The repertoire includes 130,000 to 150,000 clones, roughly 90% of them detected once, and over 2% sits in the top ten.

The clonotype was recovered from a human donor in a cohort sampled during active COVID-19. V is TRBV28 and J is TRBJ1-6; 7 nucleotides line up with TRBD1. The sequenced sample consisted of peripheral blood. CDR3 sequence reads: CASSFWDRSNSPLHF. The CDR3 region has the DNA TGTGCCAGCAGTTTTTGGGACAGAAGTAATTCACCCCTCCACTTT.